The clone carrying this TCR beta chain was seen more than once but under ten times. The antigen is undetermined. This sample is part of a study of T-cell memory formation after mild COVID-19. Background on the study: Largely donor-specific TCR clusters were found.

The germline V and J ends were trimmed by 3 bases and 4 bases, with 8 bases remaining between them. CDR1 SGHRS and CDR2 YFSETQ come from the germline V gene. The CDR3 has 13 amino acids. Study results and caveats: That cross-reactive memory joined was suggested by some responding clones appearing in pre-infection memory. Clones shrinking between day 15 and 85 showed a balanced CD4/CD8 split, and those that grew later tilted toward CD4+.

Employing constant-segment primers, 5'RACE generated TCR alpha and TCR beta cDNA libraries bearing sample barcodes and UMIs. MiXCR, applied by TCRdb to the 5' RACE reads, yields one record per CDR3 protein. Counted here are roughly 300,000 distinct CDR3 sequences, 15% to 20% occurring once; the ten biggest clones make up roughly 24%. The clonotype originates from a man between 18 and 29 years old who had mild COVID-19 (a few samples of this study predate the infection). Cell type and time point are not known. The sequenced material came from PBMCs or a T cell subset sorted from them (not recorded which). The V gene is TRBV5-1, the J gene TRBJ2-1; unclear D gene. The CDR3 spells CASSSDGYNEQFF. The CDR3 region has the DNA TGCGCCAGCAGCTCGGACGGGTACAATGAGCAGTTCTTC.